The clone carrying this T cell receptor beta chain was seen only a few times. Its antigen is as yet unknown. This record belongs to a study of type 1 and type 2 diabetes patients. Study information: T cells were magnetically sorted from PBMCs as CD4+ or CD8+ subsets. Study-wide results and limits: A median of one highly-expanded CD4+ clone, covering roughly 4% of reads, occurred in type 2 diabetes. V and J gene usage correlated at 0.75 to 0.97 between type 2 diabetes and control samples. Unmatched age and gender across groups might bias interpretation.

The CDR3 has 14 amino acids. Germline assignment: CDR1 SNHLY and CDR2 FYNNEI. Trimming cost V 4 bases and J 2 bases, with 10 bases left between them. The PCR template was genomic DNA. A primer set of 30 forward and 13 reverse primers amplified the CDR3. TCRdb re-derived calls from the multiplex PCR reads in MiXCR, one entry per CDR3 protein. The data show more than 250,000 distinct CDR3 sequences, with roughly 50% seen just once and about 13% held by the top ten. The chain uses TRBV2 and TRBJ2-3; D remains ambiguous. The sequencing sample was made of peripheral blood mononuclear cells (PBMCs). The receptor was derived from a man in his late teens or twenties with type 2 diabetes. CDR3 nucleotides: TGTGCCAGCAGTGTCTTAACAGTCACAGATACGCAGTATTTT. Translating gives CASSVLTVTDTQYF.